This paragraph reports one T cell receptor (beta chain). Its cognate antigen is unknown. A single record per CDR3 protein comes from TCRdb applying MiXCR to the 5' RACE reads. Of 700,000 to 950,000 distinct CDR3 sequences in the sample, approximately 13% are singletons; the top ten hold 1.5% to 2%. This record belongs to a study of identical twins. Study findings and constraints: Models came in too low on out-of-frame TCR alpha sharing in monozygotic twins. Researchers reported excess low generation probability among twin-shared out-of-frame alpha sequences. Insertion counts were lower in abundant cord blood beta clonotypes, a trend that memory repertoires did not show. Less excess twin sharing appeared in beta out-of-frame sequences.

The CDR3 has 17 residues. V was trimmed by 1 base and J by 4 bases, leaving 19 bases between them. CDR1 is SGHAT, CDR2 FQNNGV, per germline. These data were also reused for a study on yellow fever vaccine responses in identical twins.

The sequenced sample was PBMCs. This TCR was sampled from a woman under 30 in good health. The V and J genes are TRBV11-2 and TRBJ2-5; D uncertain. CDR3: CASSLVGGFGVIETQYF. CDR3 nucleotides: TGTGCCAGCAGCTTAGTGGGCGGCTTTGGGGTGATAGAGACCCAGTACTTC.